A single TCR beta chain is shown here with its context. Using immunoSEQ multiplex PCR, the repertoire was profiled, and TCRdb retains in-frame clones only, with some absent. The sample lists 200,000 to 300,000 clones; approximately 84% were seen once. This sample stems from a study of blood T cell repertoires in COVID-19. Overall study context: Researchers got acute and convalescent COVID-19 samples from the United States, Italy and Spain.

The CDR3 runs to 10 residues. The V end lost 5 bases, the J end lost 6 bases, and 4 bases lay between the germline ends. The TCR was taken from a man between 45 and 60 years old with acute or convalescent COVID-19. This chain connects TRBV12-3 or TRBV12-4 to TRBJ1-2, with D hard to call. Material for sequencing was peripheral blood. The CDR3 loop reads CASSINGYTF. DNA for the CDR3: TGTGCCAGCAGTATTAATGGCTACACCTTC.